Given below is one TCR beta chain in context. The antigen remains undetermined. This sample was included in a study of cytomegalovirus exposure and HLA in healthy donors. Study details: Earlier findings included 117 million unique TCR beta sequences obtained from around 180 million T cells. Early released data had 80 million or so unique TCRs, all coming from HLA-typed donors. Study-level results: It was reported that the classifier diagnosed cytomegalovirus status with high specificity and sensitivity in both the original and validation cohorts.

Both 60 Vbeta primers and 13 Jbeta primers went into the PCR. Assay used: immunoSEQ multiplex PCR; TCRdb lists only in-frame clones, some missing. The sample includes 90,000 to 150,000 clones, over 70% seen only once; the top ten take 1.4% to 1.5%. The germline gives CDR1 MNHEY, CDR2 SMNVEV (reference sequence). The CDR3 spans 15 residues. V gave up 6 bases and J gave up 4 bases, with 18 bases separating them. The gene calls are TRBV27 and TRBJ2-5; D is perhaps TRBD2 (5 bases). The specimen was PBMCs. The receptor was isolated from a young woman in good health and CMV-seronegative. The CDR3 spells CASSHGARRRETQYF. The CDR3 DNA reads TGTGCCAGCAGCCATGGCGCGAGGAGGCGAGAGACCCAGTACTTC.